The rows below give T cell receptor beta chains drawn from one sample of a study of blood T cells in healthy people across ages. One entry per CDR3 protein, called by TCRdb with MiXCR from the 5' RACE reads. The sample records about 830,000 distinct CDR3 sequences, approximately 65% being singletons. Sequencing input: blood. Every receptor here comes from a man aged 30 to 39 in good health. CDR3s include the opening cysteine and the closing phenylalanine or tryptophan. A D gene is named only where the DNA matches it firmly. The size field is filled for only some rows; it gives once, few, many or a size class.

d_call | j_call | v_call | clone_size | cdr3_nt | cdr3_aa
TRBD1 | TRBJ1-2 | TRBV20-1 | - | TGCAGTGCTCGGACAGGAGCAACCTACTATGGCTACACCTTC | CSARTGATYYGYTF
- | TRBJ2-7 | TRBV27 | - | TGTGCCAGCAGTGACAAGAAATCCGAGCAGTACTTC | CASSDKKSEQYF
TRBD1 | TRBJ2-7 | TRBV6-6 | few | TGTGCCAGCAGTTACGGCTCGGACAGGGGTAGCGAGCAGTACTTC | CASSYGSDRGSEQYF
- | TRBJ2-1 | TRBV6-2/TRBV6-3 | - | TGTGCCAGCAGTTACGTAGTCGCCCTTTACAATGAGCAGTTCTTC | CASSYVVALYNEQFF
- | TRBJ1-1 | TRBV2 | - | TGTGCCAGCAGTGACGCGGAGGACAGTATCAACACTGAAGCTTTCTTT | CASSDAEDSINTEAFF
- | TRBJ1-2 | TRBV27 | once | TGTGCCAGCAGTTTATCCAGGAGGAGCAACTATGGCTACACCTTC | CASSLSRRSNYGYTF
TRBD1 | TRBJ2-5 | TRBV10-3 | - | TGTGCCATCAGTGGATCTACAGGGGGAGAGACCCAGTACTTC | CAISGSTGGETQYF
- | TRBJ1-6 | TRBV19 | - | TGTGCCACTAACAGCGGCCCTTATAATTCACCCCTCCACTTT | CATNSGPYNSPLHF
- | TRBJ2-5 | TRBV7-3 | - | TGTGCCAGCAGTTTACGGCGCCAAGAGACCCAGTACTTC | CASSLRRQETQYF
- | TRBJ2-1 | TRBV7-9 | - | TGTGCCAGCAGCCTCCAAAGGGGGGGCATTAATGAGCAGTTCTTC | CASSLQRGGINEQFF
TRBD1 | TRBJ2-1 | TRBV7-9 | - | TGTGCCAGCAGCGCCCGGGACAGGACCCACAATGAGCAGTTCTTC | CASSARDRTHNEQFF
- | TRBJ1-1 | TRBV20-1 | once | TGCAGTGCTTCTGTACGTAGACTCATGAACACTGAAGCTTTCTTT | CSASVRRLMNTEAFF
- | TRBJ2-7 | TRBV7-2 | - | TGTGCCAGCAGCTCAAACTTTCTCTACGAGCAGTACTTC | CASSSNFLYEQYF
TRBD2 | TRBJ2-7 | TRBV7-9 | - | TGTGCCAGCAGCTCAGGACTAGCGGACTACGAGCAGTACTTC | CASSSGLADYEQYF
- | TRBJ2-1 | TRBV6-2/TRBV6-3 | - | TGTGCCAGCCATGGACTATTCAACAATGAGCAGTTCTTC | CASHGLFNNEQFF
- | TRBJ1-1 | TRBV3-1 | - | TGTGCCAGCCCTAAACAGGAGACTGAAGCTTTCTTT | CASPKQETEAFF
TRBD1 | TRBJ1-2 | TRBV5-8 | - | TGTGCCGGACAGCCAGGACAGGGGGTCTATGGCTACACCTTC | CAGQPGQGVYGYTF
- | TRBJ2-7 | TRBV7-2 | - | TGTGCCAGCAGCTTAGCGCGGGAAGGACCACAGTACTTC | CASSLAREGPQYF
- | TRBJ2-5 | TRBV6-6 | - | TGTGCCAGCAGTTACAGGAAGCAAGAGACCCAGTACTTC | CASSYRKQETQYF
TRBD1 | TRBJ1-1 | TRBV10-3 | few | TGTGCCATCAGTGAGTCCGGGACAGGGAACACTGAAGCTTTCTTT | CAISESGTGNTEAFF
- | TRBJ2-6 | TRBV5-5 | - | TGTGCCAGCAGTTTGAGGGGGAGCTCTGGGGCCAACGTCCTGACTTTC | CASSLRGSSGANVLTF
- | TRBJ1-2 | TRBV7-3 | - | TGTGCCAGCAGCTTCACACCCCGGGACATAGATTCGCCCTATGGCTACACCTTC | CASSFTPRDIDSPYGYTF
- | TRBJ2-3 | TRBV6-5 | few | TGTGCCAGCAGTTACTCGAGAGAGACGCCCGTCACAGATACGCAGTATTTT | CASSYSRETPVTDTQYF
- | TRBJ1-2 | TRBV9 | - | TGTGCCAGCACCGGCAGTCACTATGGCTACACCTTC | CASTGSHYGYTF
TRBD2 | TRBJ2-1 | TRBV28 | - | TGTGCCAGCAGTCTCACAACTAGCGGGGTTTACAATGAGCAGTTCTTC | CASSLTTSGVYNEQFF
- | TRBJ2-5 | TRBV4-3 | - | TGCGCCAGCAGCGCATACCGGGACTACCAAGAGACCCAGTACTTC | CASSAYRDYQETQYF
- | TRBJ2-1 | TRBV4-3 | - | TGCGCCAGCAGCCAAGATAGTTCCCCAGGGCGAAATGAGCAGTTCTTC | CASSQDSSPGRNEQFF
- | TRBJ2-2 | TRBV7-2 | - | TGTGCCAGCAGCTTAATATCGGCCCTCACCGGGGAGCTGTTTTTT | CASSLISALTGELFF
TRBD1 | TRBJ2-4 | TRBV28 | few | TGTGCCAGCAGAGGAACAGGGGCTGCGGCCAAAAACATTCAGTACTTC | CASRGTGAAAKNIQYF
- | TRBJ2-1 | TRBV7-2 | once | TGTGCCAGCAGCTTAGTGGCGGGGAACAATGAGCAGTTCTTC | CASSLVAGNNEQFF
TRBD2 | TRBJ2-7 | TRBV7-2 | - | TGTGCCAGCAGCCAAACTAGCGGGGGGTCCTGGGAGCAGTACTTC | CASSQTSGGSWEQYF
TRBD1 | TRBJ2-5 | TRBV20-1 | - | TGCAGTGCATTAGCTGGGACAGGGTCAGAGACCCAGTACTTC | CSALAGTGSETQYF
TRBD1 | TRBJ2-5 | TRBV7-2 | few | TGTGCCAGCAGCTTTGCAGGGTGGGACAGGGGGTACTTC | CASSFAGWDRGYF
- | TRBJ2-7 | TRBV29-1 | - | TGCAGCGTTGGAACTTCAGGCCGTCTAAAGCCCTACGAGCAGTACTTC | CSVGTSGRLKPYEQYF
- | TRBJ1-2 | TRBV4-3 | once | TGCGCCAGCAGCCAAGATCCCACCGAGGGAAACTATGGCTACACCTTC | CASSQDPTEGNYGYTF
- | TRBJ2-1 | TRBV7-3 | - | TGTGCCAGCAGCTTAAGTCCTAGTCTGGATGAGCAGTTCTTC | CASSLSPSLDEQFF
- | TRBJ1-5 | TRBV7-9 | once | TGTGCCAGCAACAAGGGCGGTAGCAATCAGCCCCAGCATTTT | CASNKGGSNQPQHF
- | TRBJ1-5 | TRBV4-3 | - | TGCGCCAGCAGCCAAGATCTCGAGGGTTATAGCAATCAGCCCCAGCATTTT | CASSQDLEGYSNQPQHF
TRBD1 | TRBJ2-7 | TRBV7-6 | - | TGTGCCAGCAGCCCGAGGACAGGGAAGCACGAGCAGTACTTC | CASSPRTGKHEQYF
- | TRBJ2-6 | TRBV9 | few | TGTGCCAGCAGCGTTATGTTCACGGGAAACTCTGGGGCCAACGTCCTGACTTTC | CASSVMFTGNSGANVLTF
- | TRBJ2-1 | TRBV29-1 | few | TGCAGCGTTCTCGAACAGATTTCCTACAATGAGCAGTTCTTC | CSVLEQISYNEQFF
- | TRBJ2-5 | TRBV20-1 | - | TGCAGTGTCGATAAGAGGGGGGCGGTCCAAGAGACCCAGTACTTC | CSVDKRGAVQETQYF
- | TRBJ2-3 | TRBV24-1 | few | TGTGCCACCAGTGATTACCCAGATACGCAGTATTTT | CATSDYPDTQYF
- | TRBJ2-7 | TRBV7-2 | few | TGTGCCAGCAGCTCGCAGGACGGGGGCGAGCAGTACTTC | CASSSQDGGEQYF
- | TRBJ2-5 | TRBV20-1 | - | TGCAGTGCTCTTCCAGGGGGGCAGCCAGAGACCCAGTACTTC | CSALPGGQPETQYF
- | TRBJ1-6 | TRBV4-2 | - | TGTGCCAGCAGCCAAGATAGGGGAAAGGGATCACCCCTCCACTTT | CASSQDRGKGSPLHF
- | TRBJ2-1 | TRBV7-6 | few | TGTGCCAGCAGCTTACCGGGACCAGGCTACAATGAGCAGTTCTTC | CASSLPGPGYNEQFF
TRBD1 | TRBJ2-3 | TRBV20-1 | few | TGCAGTGCTAGAGATATAGGACAGGGGACAGATACGCAGTATTTT | CSARDIGQGTDTQYF
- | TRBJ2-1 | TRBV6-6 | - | TGTGCCAGCATCGGCCGGACAACGAACAATGAGCAGTTCTTC | CASIGRTTNNEQFF
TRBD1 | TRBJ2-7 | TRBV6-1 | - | TGTGCCAGCAGTGAGGGGACAGGTCCCACCTACGAGCAGTACTTC | CASSEGTGPTYEQYF
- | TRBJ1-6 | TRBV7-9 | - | TGTGCCAGCAGCCCCTCCGGACGTAAGACGCGTAATTCACCCCTCCACTTT | CASSPSGRKTRNSPLHF
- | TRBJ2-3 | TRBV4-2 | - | TGTGCCAGCAGCCCGAACCCCACAGATACGCAGTATTTT | CASSPNPTDTQYF
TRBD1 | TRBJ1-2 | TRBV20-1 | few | TGCAGTGCTAGGACAGGGGCCTACTACACCTTC | CSARTGAYYTF
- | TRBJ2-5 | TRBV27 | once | TGTGCCAGCAGTTTAGCTGCAGCTTCAGGGGCCCAGTACTTC | CASSLAAASGAQYF